This T cell receptor beta chain emerged from a study of blood T cell repertoires in COVID-19. At the level of the study: Specimens from acute and convalescent COVID-19 originated in the United States, Italy and Spain. Sources were T cells, B-cell-depleted T cells, or PBMCs; the material itself was cDNA or gDNA.

In the authors' methods: Amplifying reference gene primers gave estimates of nucleated cell counts. The protocol was immunoSEQ multiplex PCR, while the TCRdb copy is restricted to in-frame clones and leaves out a portion. From that table come the V and J calls and clone size; the DNA was used to work out D and trimming. The sample carries some 390,000 clones, around 87% recorded once. Germline lookup yields CDR1 MDHEN and CDR2 SYDVKM. The trim removed 6 bases at V and 8 bases at J, leaving 13 bases unmatched. CDR3 size: 15 residues. This sequence originates from a human donor in a cohort sampled during active COVID-19. Sequencing used peripheral blood. The genes are TRBV28 and TRBJ1-3; 7 nucleotides agree with TRBD1. CDR3 coding DNA: TGTGCCAGCAGGGGCCGGGACAGATTACGGGACACCATATATTTT. Its protein product is CASRGRDRLRDTIYF. The complete variable domain, with remaining parts taken from reference TRBV28 and TRBJ1-3, reads DVKVTQSSRYLVKRTGEKVFLECVQDMDHENMFWYRQDPGLGLRLIYFSYDVKMKEKGDIPEGYSVSREKKERFSLILESASTNQTSMYLCASRGRDRLRDTIYFGEGSWLTVV.